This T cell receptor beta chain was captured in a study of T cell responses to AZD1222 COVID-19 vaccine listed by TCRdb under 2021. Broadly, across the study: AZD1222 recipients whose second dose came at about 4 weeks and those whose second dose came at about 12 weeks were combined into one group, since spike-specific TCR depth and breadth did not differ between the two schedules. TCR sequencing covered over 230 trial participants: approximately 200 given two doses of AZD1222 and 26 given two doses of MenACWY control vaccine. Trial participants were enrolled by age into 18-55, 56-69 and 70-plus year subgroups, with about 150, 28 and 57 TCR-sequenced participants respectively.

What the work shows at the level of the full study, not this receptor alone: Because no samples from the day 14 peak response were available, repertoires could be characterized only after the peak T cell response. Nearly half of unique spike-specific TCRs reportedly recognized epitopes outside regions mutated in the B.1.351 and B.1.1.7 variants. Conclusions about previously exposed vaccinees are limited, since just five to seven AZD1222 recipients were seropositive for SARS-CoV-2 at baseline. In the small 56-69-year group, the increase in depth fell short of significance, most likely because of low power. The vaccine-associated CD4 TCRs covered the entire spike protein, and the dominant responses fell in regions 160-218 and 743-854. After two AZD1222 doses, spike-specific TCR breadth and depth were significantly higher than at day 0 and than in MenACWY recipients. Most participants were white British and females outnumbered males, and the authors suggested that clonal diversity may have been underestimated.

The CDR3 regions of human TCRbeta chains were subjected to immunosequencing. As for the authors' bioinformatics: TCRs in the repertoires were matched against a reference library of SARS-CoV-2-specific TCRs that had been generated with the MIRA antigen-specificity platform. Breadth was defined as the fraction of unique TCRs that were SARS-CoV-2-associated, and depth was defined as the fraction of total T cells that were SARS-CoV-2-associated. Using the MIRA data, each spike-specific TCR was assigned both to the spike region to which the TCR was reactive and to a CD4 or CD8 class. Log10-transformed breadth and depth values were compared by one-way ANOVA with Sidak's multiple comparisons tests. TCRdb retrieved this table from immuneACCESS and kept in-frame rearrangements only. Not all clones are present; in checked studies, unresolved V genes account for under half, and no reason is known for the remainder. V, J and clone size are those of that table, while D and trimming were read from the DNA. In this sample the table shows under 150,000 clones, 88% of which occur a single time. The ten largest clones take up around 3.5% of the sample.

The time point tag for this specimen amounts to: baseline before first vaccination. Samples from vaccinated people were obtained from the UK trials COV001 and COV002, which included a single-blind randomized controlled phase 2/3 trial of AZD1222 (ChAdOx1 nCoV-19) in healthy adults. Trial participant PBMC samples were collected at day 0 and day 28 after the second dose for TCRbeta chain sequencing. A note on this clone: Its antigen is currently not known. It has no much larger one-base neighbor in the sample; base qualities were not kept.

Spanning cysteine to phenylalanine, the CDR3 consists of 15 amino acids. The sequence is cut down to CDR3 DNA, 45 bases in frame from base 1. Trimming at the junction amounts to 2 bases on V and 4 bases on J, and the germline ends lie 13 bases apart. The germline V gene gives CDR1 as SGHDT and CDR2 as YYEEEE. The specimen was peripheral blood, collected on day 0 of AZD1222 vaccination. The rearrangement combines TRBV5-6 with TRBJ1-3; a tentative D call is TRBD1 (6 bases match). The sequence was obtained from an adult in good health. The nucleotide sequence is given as TGTGCCAGCAGCTTATATTGGACAGACGGAAACACCATATATTTT. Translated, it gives CASSLYWTDGNTIYF.